The 21 T cell receptor beta chains in this list originate from one sample, sequenced in a study of beta chain features in type 1 diabetes. These receptors' targets are unknown. Expressed TCRB transcripts were sequenced because the entire RNA isolate underwent reverse transcription. Libraries were prepared by immunoSEQ multiplex PCR; TCRdb keeps only in-frame clonotypes and omits some of them. Of 40,000 to 50,000 clones listed, over 50% are singletons. The study's findings and limits: In all four CD4+ subsets, TCRB CDR3 length was significantly, moderately reduced in type 1 diabetes.

Material for sequencing was Tregs from blood. The origin of the receptors is a man aged 30 to 45 with type 1 diabetes. Some clones in this sample may be carry-over from other donors' samples.

The chain employs TRBV4-2 and TRBJ2-1, with 7 bases aligning to TRBD1. The CDR3 sequence is 16 residues long. In germline, CDR1 is LGHNA, CDR2 YNFKEQ. V dropped 3 bases and J dropped 3; count of bases not matched to a gene: 8. This CDR3 is CASSHARQGVYNEQFF. Here the CDR3 DNA reads TGTGCCAGCAGCCACGCTAGACAGGGTGTCTACAATGAGCAGTTCTTC.

This chain links TRBV7-2 with TRBJ1-3, with D unclear. Germline V lookup: CDR1 SGHTA, CDR2 FQGNSA. CDR3 length: 15 residues. V lost 1 base and J 2 bases, leaving 9 bases between the germline ends. The DNA of the CDR3 is TGTGCCAGCAGCTTAGTAGGCACAGCTGGAAACACCATATATTTT. Its protein product is CASSLVGTAGNTIYF.

V usage is TRBV11-2 and J usage is TRBJ1-1, with D perhaps TRBD1 (6 bases). From germline, CDR1 is SGHAT and CDR2 FQNNGV. V shed 1 base and J shed 6 bases, with 9 bases lying between them. The CDR3 contains 13 residues. CDR3 residues: CASSLVRTAEAFF. The CDR3 nucleotides read TGTGCCAGCAGCTTAGTCAGGACAGCTGAAGCTTTCTTT.

This clone occurred a few times. The CDR3 DNA is TGTGCCAGACGGGTCCTTCGCCACGAGCAGTACTTC. This codes for CARRVLRHEQYF. This chain uses TRBV30 with TRBJ2-7; D unresolved. The CDR3 runs to 12 residues. Germline lookup yields CDR1 GTSNPN and CDR2 SVGIG (reference sequence). Between the trimmed V and J ends, which lost 8 bases and 5 bases, there was a span of 16 bases.

The V call is TRBV5-1, the J call TRBJ1-6; no definite D call. Trimming pared 5 bases from V and 11 bases from J, leaving 17 bases between. This CDR3 contains 14 residues. Germline CDR1 and CDR2: SGHRS and YFSETQ. Here the CDR3 reads CASSFGSGSTPLHF. For the CDR3, the DNA is TGCGCCAGCAGTTTCGGATCAGGTTCTACACCCCTCCACTTT.

The chain recombines TRBV7-2 with TRBJ1-3, with D tentatively TRBD1 (5 bases). The CDR3 is 14 residues long. V shed 6 bases and J shed 4 bases, with 13 bases lying between them. Germline CDR1 SGHTA, CDR2 FQGNSA. The CDR3 DNA follows: TGTGCCAGCAGTTTTACAGGTTCCGGAAACACCATATATTTT. The encoded protein is CASSFTGSGNTIYF.

The chain couples TRBV19 to TRBJ2-3; TRBD2 matches 11 bases. V dropped 5 bases and J dropped 8; count of bases not matched to a gene: 6. CDR3 length: 14 residues. CDR1 and CDR2 from the germline V gene are LNHDA and SQIVND (reference sequence). In DNA form, the CDR3 reads TGTGCCAGTAGTCCGACTAGCGGGGTGGGTACGCAGTATTTT. Protein product: CASSPTSGVGTQYF.

V and J are TRBV6-1 and TRBJ1-1; possible D gene TRBD1, 6 bases. The CDR3 runs to 12 residues. CDR1 and CDR2 from the germline V gene are MNHNS and SASEGT. Trimming took off 1 base at V and 10 bases at J, with 10 bases between the two ends. Written as DNA, the CDR3 is TGTGCCAGCAGTGAAGACAGGGTGAGAGCTTTCTTT. As protein: CASSEDRVRAFF.

This clone was detected only a few times. The chain is built from TRBV4-1 and TRBJ2-4, with TRBD1 as a possible D gene (5 bases). Per the germline V gene, CDR1 is MGHRA and CDR2 is YSYEKL. The germline V and J ends were trimmed by 0 bases and 4 bases, with 16 bases remaining between them. CDR3 length: 17 residues. The CDR3 here is CASSQDLKTENKNIQYF. The CDR3 DNA is TGCGCCAGCAGCCAAGATCTCAAGACAGAGAATAAAAACATTCAGTACTTC.

This clone was seen a few times. The V gene is TRBV30, the J gene TRBJ2-7; no clear D. The CDR3 loop spans 12 amino acids. With 0 bases removed from V and 5 bases from J, the gap between germline ends came to 8 bases. CDR1 is GTSNPN and CDR2 is SVGIG in the germline V gene (reference sequence). The CDR3 here is CAWSVLPHEQYF. DNA of the CDR3: TGTGCCTGGAGTGTACTTCCCCACGAGCAGTACTTC.

The chain employs TRBV4-2 and TRBJ2-2, with a tentative D call TRBD1 (6 bases). Looked up from germline, CDR1 is LGHNA and CDR2 is YNFKEQ. CDR3 size: 16 residues. Trimming removed 0 bases at V and 5 bases at J, with 13 bases between. In DNA form, the CDR3 reads TGTGCCAGCAGCCAAGAAATCGGGACAAGAACCGGGGAGCTGTTTTTT. Protein: CASSQEIGTRTGELFF.

The chain combines TRBV7-3 with TRBJ2-2; D might be TRBD2 (5 bases). Between the trimmed V and J ends, which lost 5 bases and 4 bases, there was a span of 17 bases. The CDR3 extends over 16 amino acids. Germline values: CDR1 SGHTA, CDR2 FQGTGA. CDR3 sequence: CASSPPNGRVTGELFF. DNA of the CDR3: TGTGCCAGCAGCCCCCCTAATGGGCGGGTCACCGGGGAGCTGTTTTTT. Filled out from reference TRBV7-3 and TRBJ2-2, the complete variable domain reads GAGVSQTPSNKVTEKGKYVELRCDPISGHTALYWYRQSLGQGPEFLIYFQGTGAADDSGLPNDRFFAVRPEGSVSTLKIQRTERGDSAVYLCASSPPNGRVTGELFFGEGSRLTVL.

The chain is built from TRBV2 and TRBJ2-5; D ambiguous. CDR1 SNHLY and CDR2 FYNNEI come from the germline V gene. The CDR3 is 13 amino acids. V lost 4 bases and J 5 bases, leaving 11 bases between the germline ends. CDR3 loop: CASSGGAKETQYF. The CDR3 region has the DNA TGTGCCAGCAGTGGAGGAGCTAAGGAGACCCAGTACTTC.

The chain has TRBV5-7 and TRBJ1-1, with 7 bases lining up with TRBD1. TRBV5-7 is flagged as an ORF with uncertain function. The CDR3 is 16 residues long. V lost 3 bases to trimming and J lost 2 bases; unmatched junction nucleotides: 10. The CDR3 sequence is CASSSIMGQPNTEAFF. The CDR3 bases are TGTGCCAGCAGCTCGATAATGGGACAGCCTAACACTGAAGCTTTCTTT.

The rearrangement links TRBV7-2 to TRBJ2-6; D might be TRBD2 (6 bases). V was clipped by 7 bases and J by 3 bases, with 13 bases between them. The germline CDR1 and CDR2 sequences are SGHTA and FQGNSA. This CDR3 comprises 15 residues. The CDR3 spells CASKIGGGGANVLTF. CDR3 DNA sequence: TGTGCCAGCAAGATTGGGGGAGGTGGGGCCAACGTCCTGACTTTC.

The chain uses TRBV5-4 and TRBJ1-2; 10 nucleotides agree with TRBD1. From germline, CDR1 is SGHNT and CDR2 YYREEE (reference sequence). This CDR3 contains 15 residues. J gave up 1 base and V 4 bases, and 4 bases lay outside the gene matches. CDR3 protein: CASSHRDRGNYGYTF. The DNA for the CDR3 is TGTGCCAGCAGCCACCGGGACAGGGGTAACTATGGCTACACCTTC.

This clone was picked up a small number of times. This chain uses TRBV30 with TRBJ2-7; 11 positions agree with TRBD1. The CDR3 spans 15 residues. Germline CDR1 GTSNPN, CDR2 SVGIG (reference sequence). V shed 7 bases and J 3 bases; nucleotides not matched to a gene: 11. The CDR3 coding sequence is TGTGCCTCCACCGGCTGGGGACAGGGGGGCTACGAGCAGTACTTC. Amino acid sequence: CASTGWGQGGYEQYF.

This chain connects TRBV7-9 to TRBJ1-4; no firm D call. V was shortened by 1 base and J by 0 bases, with 6 bases between the two germline ends. Germline loops: CDR1 SEHNR, CDR2 FQNEAQ (reference sequence). The CDR3 length is 15 residues. The CDR3 DNA reads as TGTGCCAGCAGCTTAGTTCCGGCAACTAATGAAAAACTGTTTTTT. Protein sequence: CASSLVPATNEKLFF. The full variable domain, with the rest looked up from reference TRBV7-9 and TRBJ1-4, is DTGVSQNPRHKITKRGQNVTFRCDPISEHNRLYWYRQTLGQGPEFLTYFQNEAQLEKSRLLSDRFSAERPKGSFSTLEIQRTEQGDSAMYLCASSLVPATNEKLFFGSGTQLSVL.

This rearrangement joins TRBV4-2 to TRBJ2-2; D is ambiguous. This CDR3 has 18 residues. Trimming took off 0 bases at V and 7 bases at J, with 21 bases between the two ends. CDR1 is LGHNA and CDR2 is YNFKEQ in the germline V gene. The CDR3 DNA follows: TGTGCCAGCAGCCAAGAAATAGGAGCGCTCGAGCTTGGCGGGGAGCTGTTTTTT. Protein product: CASSQEIGALELGGELFF.

The genes are TRBV15 and TRBJ2-5, with 9 bases aligning to TRBD2. Germline V CDR1 and CDR2: LNHNV, YYDKDF (reference sequence). The CDR3 spans 16 residues. V gave up 0 bases and J gave up 2 bases; unmatched junction bases: 4. CDR3 protein: CATSRELAGLQETQYF. In DNA, the CDR3 is TGTGCCACCAGCAGAGAGCTAGCGGGGTTACAAGAGACCCAGTACTTC. Using reference TRBV15 and TRBJ2-5 for the parts outside the CDR3, the full variable domain is DAMVIQNPRYQVTQFGKPVTLSCSQTLNHNVMYWYQQKSSQAPKLLFHYYDKDFNNEADTPDNFQSRRPNTSFCFLDIRSPGLGDTAMYLCATSRELAGLQETQYFGPGTRLLVL.

V gene TRBV9 combines with J gene TRBJ1-2, with a weak D call TRBD1 (5 bases). V lost 2 bases and J lost 7, with 15 bases in between. This CDR3 is built from 14 residues. CDR1 and CDR2 from the germline V gene are SGDLS and YYNGEE. In DNA, the CDR3 is TGTGCCAGCAGCGTGGGATATGGGGGGTTTGGCTACACCTTC. Translated, it gives CASSVGYGGFGYTF.